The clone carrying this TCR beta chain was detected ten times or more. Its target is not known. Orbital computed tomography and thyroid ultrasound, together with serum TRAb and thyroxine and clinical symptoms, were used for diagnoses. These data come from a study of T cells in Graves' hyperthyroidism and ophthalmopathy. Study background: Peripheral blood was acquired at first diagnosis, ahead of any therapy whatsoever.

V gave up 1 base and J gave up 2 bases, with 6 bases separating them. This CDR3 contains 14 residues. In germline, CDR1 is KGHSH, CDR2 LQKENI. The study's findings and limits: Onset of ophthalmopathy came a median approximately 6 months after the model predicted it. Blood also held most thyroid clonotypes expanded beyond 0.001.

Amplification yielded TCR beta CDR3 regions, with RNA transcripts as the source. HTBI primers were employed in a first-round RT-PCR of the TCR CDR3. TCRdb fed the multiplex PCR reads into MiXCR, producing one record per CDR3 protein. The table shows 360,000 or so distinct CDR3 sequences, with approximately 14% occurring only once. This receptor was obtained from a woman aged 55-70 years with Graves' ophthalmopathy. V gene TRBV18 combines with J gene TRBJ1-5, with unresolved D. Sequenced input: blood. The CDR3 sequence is CASSPLKGNQPQHF. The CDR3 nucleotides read TGTGCCAGCTCACCACTAAAAGGCAATCAGCCCCAGCATTTT.